This T cell receptor (beta chain) was captured in a study of cytomegalovirus exposure and HLA in healthy donors. Background on the study: Of the donors genotyped, several hundred in all, about 81% fell in the Caucasian-associated ancestry cluster.

Study findings and constraints: On later analysis, the bulk of CMV-associated TCR beta chains appeared to be HLA-restricted. Reportedly, HLA-A and HLA-B alleles of most subjects were accurately predicted from TCR beta. Altogether, 150 to 200 TCR beta chains were recorded as cytomegalovirus-associated.

Germline V gene sequence: CDR1 MDHEN, CDR2 SYDVKM. V gave up 6 bases and J gave up 4 bases, with 11 bases separating them. CDR3 length equals 13 residues. The study ran its PCR with 60 Vbeta and 13 Jbeta primers. TCRdb's table, derived via immunoSEQ multiplex PCR, lists solely in-frame clones and lacks some. The sample records tens of thousands of clones, around three quarters being singletons. Of note for this clone: What it binds is not known.

The sequence was obtained from a man in his forties in good health and CMV-seronegative. The gene calls are TRBV28 and TRBJ2-3, with TRBD2 as a possible D gene (5 bases). Specimen: PBMCs. The CDR3 region is CASRSSRADTQYF. In DNA form, the CDR3 reads TGTGCCAGCAGATCCTCGAGGGCAGATACGCAGTATTTT.